This T cell receptor (beta chain) was identified in a study of chemoradiotherapy in HPV16-positive cancers. Findings of the study overall: HPV-specific T cells were functionally defined from only a couple of HPV16-positive patients.

About this clone itself: Its target is not known.

V was cut by 4 bases and J by 1 base, with 26 bases left in between. The CDR3 has 19 residues. Germline V gene data show CDR1 as SGHRS and CDR2 as YFSETQ. TCRdb's table, derived via immunoSEQ multiplex PCR, lists solely in-frame clones and lacks some. The sample carries approximately 29,000 clones, 75% to 90% recorded once. The sequence came from a human donor with HPV-associated anogenital cancer. The chain employs TRBV5-1 and TRBJ2-5, with D possibly matching TRBD2 (5 bases). The sample in question was blood, obtained from a patient who underwent chemoradiotherapy. The CDR3 sequence is CASSRKIGTTSAIQETQYF. In DNA, the CDR3 is TGCGCCAGCAGCCGTAAGATTGGTACTACTAGTGCGATCCAAGAGACCCAGTACTTC.